This is a list of T cell receptor beta chains from one sample in a study of blood T cell repertoires in COVID-19. Method: immunoSEQ multiplex PCR; TCRdb's copy keeps in-frame clones and lacks some. The table has some 330,000 clones, about 90% seen once. Sample: peripheral blood. These receptors were obtained from a woman under 40 with COVID-19, enrolled during active disease. The CDR3 runs from the conserved cysteine through the conserved F or W. The order of the fields is V gene, D gene, J gene, clone size, CDR3 DNA, CDR3 protein. D genes are given only for firm matches. Size is stated for part of the rows, as once, few or many counts, or as a class when the clone is expanded.

V: TRBV5-1; D: .; J: TRBJ2-4; size: .; DNA: TGCGCCAGCAAACTAATTTTAGCCAAAAACATTCAGTACTTC; CDR3: CASKLILAKNIQYF
V: TRBV24-1; D: .; J: TRBJ1-2; size: few; DNA: TGTGCCACCAGTGACTTAGACTCGCGGGGCTACACCTTC; CDR3: CATSDLDSRGYTF
V: TRBV2; D: .; J: TRBJ2-5; size: .; DNA: TGTGCCAGCAGGGACAGGGAGGGGACGGGGACCCAGTACTTC; CDR3: CASRDREGTGTQYF
V: TRBV3-1/TRBV3-2; D: .; J: TRBJ2-2; size: .; DNA: TGTGCCAGCAGTCTAGGGGGAGGGACCGGGGAGCTGTTTTTT; CDR3: CASSLGGGTGELFF
V: TRBV10-3; D: TRBD1; J: TRBJ2-1; size: .; DNA: TGTGCCACCGCTCGGGGGACAGGCGGGACGGATGAGCAGTTCTTC; CDR3: CATARGTGGTDEQFF
V: TRBV9; D: TRBD1; J: TRBJ1-3; size: .; DNA: TGTGCCAGCAGCCCGCGGACAGGGGCACACTCTGGAAACACCATATATTTT; CDR3: CASSPRTGAHSGNTIYF
V: TRBV19; D: .; J: TRBJ1-1; size: .; DNA: TGTGCCAGCAAGAGTACTTGGGGGGACACTGAAGCTTTCTTT; CDR3: CASKSTWGDTEAFF
V: TRBV3-1/TRBV3-2; D: .; J: TRBJ2-5; size: .; DNA: TGTGCCAGCAGCCAAGTTTCCGGTCCAGAGACCCAGTACTTC; CDR3: CASSQVSGPETQYF
V: TRBV4-1; D: TRBD2; J: TRBJ2-5; size: .; DNA: TGCGCCAGCAGCCAAGTAACGGCTAGCGGGGGGGCGGTCCAGTACTTC; CDR3: CASSQVTASGGAVQYF
V: TRBV27; D: .; J: TRBJ1-5; size: .; DNA: TGTGCCAGCAGTTTTGGGCCGGACAGAGATCAGCCCCAGCATTTT; CDR3: CASSFGPDRDQPQHF
V: TRBV6-6; D: .; J: TRBJ1-3; size: .; DNA: TGTGCCAGCAGTCTGGAGGACGCTGGAAACACCATATATTTT; CDR3: CASSLEDAGNTIYF
V: TRBV5-5; D: TRBD2; J: TRBJ2-7; size: .; DNA: TGTGCCAGCAGCCCGACCTGGGGGGGTCAAGGCGAGCAGTACTTC; CDR3: CASSPTWGGQGEQYF
V: TRBV28; D: TRBD1; J: TRBJ1-2; size: .; DNA: TGTGCCAGCAGTGCACCGGGACAGGGGTACTATGGCTACACCTTC; CDR3: CASSAPGQGYYGYTF
V: TRBV11-3; D: .; J: TRBJ1-1; size: .; DNA: TGTGCCAGCAGCTCTCCTCGACAGGCTGAAGCTTTCTTT; CDR3: CASSSPRQAEAFF
V: TRBV7-6; D: TRBD2; J: TRBJ2-1; size: .; DNA: TGTGCCAGCAGCCTGACTAGCGGGGACTACAATGAGCAGTTCTTC; CDR3: CASSLTSGDYNEQFF
V: TRBV24-1; D: TRBD1; J: TRBJ1-4; size: .; DNA: TGTGCCACCGAGAGGGAAGGGGGCGCACGTGAAAAACTGTTTTTT; CDR3: CATEREGGAREKLFF
V: TRBV27; D: TRBD1; J: TRBJ1-2; size: .; DNA: TGTGCCAGCAGTTTAGGCAGGGGGCTTGGCTACACCTTC; CDR3: CASSLGRGLGYTF
V: TRBV5-1; D: TRBD1; J: TRBJ2-3; size: .; DNA: TGCGCCAGCAGCTTGGTGGGGACAGGGGGGCAGAATACGCAGTATTTT; CDR3: CASSLVGTGGQNTQYF
V: TRBV2; D: TRBD2; J: TRBJ2-3; size: .; DNA: TGTGCCAGCAGGGGGGGGAGGGGCACAGATACGCAGTATTTT; CDR3: CASRGGRGTDTQYF
V: TRBV9; D: .; J: TRBJ1-6; size: .; DNA: TGTGCCAGCAGCCCAGCTCAGGAGGTTGTCGGTAATTCACCCCTCCACTTT; CDR3: CASSPAQEVVGNSPLHF
V: TRBV30; D: TRBD1; J: TRBJ1-6; size: .; DNA: TGTGCCTGGAGTGTAGGAGGGGGCGGAAATTCACCCCTCCACTTT; CDR3: CAWSVGGGGNSPLHF
V: TRBV19; D: .; J: TRBJ1-1; size: .; DNA: TGTGCCAGTAGTGCAGGGGCCGGGGCTTTCTTT; CDR3: CASSAGAGAFF
V: TRBV19; D: .; J: TRBJ1-5; size: .; DNA: TGTGCCAGTACCAAAAGACAAAAGGCCGGATATAGCAATCAGCCCCAGCATTTT; CDR3: CASTKRQKAGYSNQPQHF
V: TRBV7-8; D: TRBD1; J: TRBJ1-2; size: .; DNA: TGTGCCAGCAGCTTAGGAGGACAGGGTAACTATGGCTACACCTTC; CDR3: CASSLGGQGNYGYTF
V: TRBV5-1; D: TRBD2; J: TRBJ2-3; size: .; DNA: TGCGCCAGCAGCTTGGTGCCTAGCGGGGGGGCGGATACGCAGTATTTT; CDR3: CASSLVPSGGADTQYF
V: TRBV7-8; D: .; J: TRBJ2-1; size: .; DNA: TGTGCCAGCAGCTTAAGTCAGGGGTACTACAATGAGCAGTTCTTC; CDR3: CASSLSQGYYNEQFF
V: TRBV19; D: TRBD1; J: TRBJ1-2; size: .; DNA: TGTGCCAGTAGCCCGGGACAGGGATGGTATGGCTACACCTTC; CDR3: CASSPGQGWYGYTF
V: TRBV30; D: .; J: TRBJ1-3; size: once; DNA: TGTGGCGCGAGATTGAGCGGGGGAAACACCATATATTTT; CDR3: CGARLSGGNTIYF
V: TRBV30; D: .; J: TRBJ1-6; size: .; DNA: TGTGCCTGGAGTGTACACTCACCCCTCCACTTT; CDR3: CAWSVHSPLHF
V: TRBV11-2; D: TRBD1; J: TRBJ1-4; size: .; DNA: TGTGCCAGCAGCTCCGGGACAGGGGTTGACGAAAAACTGTTTTTT; CDR3: CASSSGTGVDEKLFF
V: TRBV5-1; D: TRBD1; J: TRBJ2-5; size: .; DNA: TGCGCCAGCAGCCGGGACAGGGCAACGGGAGAGACCCAGTACTTC; CDR3: CASSRDRATGETQYF
V: TRBV5-4; D: TRBD1; J: TRBJ1-1; size: .; DNA: TGTGCCAGCAGCTTCTACGGACAGGGGATCACTGAAGCTTTCTTT; CDR3: CASSFYGQGITEAFF
V: TRBV2; D: TRBD2; J: TRBJ2-2; size: .; DNA: TGTGCCAGCAGGCCCTGGGCGGGGGCGAACACCGGGGAGCTGTTTTTT; CDR3: CASRPWAGANTGELFF
V: TRBV4-2; D: .; J: TRBJ1-1; size: .; DNA: TGTGCCAGCAGCCAACAGGGTTGGCCTGAAGCTTTCTTT; CDR3: CASSQQGWPEAFF
V: TRBV7-9; D: .; J: TRBJ1-2; size: .; DNA: TGTGCCACCCACTCCGGGGGGGAATATGGCTACACCTTC; CDR3: CATHSGGEYGYTF
V: TRBV6-2/TRBV6-3; D: TRBD1; J: TRBJ1-1; size: few; DNA: TGTGCCAGCAGTTATGGGACAGAGGGCACTGAAGCTTTCTTT; CDR3: CASSYGTEGTEAFF
V: TRBV5-1; D: .; J: TRBJ2-5; size: .; DNA: TGCGCCAGCAGCTTGGTTGGGTCGGGGGAGACCCAGTACTTC; CDR3: CASSLVGSGETQYF
V: TRBV30; D: TRBD1; J: TRBJ1-6; size: .; DNA: TGTGCCTGGAGGACGGGACAGGGGATCACACCCCTCCACTTT; CDR3: CAWRTGQGITPLHF
V: TRBV25-1; D: TRBD1; J: TRBJ1-2; size: once; DNA: TGTGCCAGCAGTGATGACAGGGCTGAAGCTAACTATGGCTACACCTTC; CDR3: CASSDDRAEANYGYTF
V: TRBV18; D: TRBD1; J: TRBJ1-2; size: few; DNA: TGTGCCAGCTCACCTAGACAGGGGGCCGGCGGCTACACCTTC; CDR3: CASSPRQGAGGYTF
V: TRBV5-5; D: TRBD2; J: TRBJ2-1; size: .; DNA: TGTGCCAGCAGCTTGGCCGCGGGGGGGAGGAACGCCAATGAGCAGTTCTTC; CDR3: CASSLAAGGRNANEQFF
V: TRBV4-3; D: .; J: TRBJ2-3; size: .; DNA: TGCGCCAGCAGCCAAGTGGGGGCCCGACCCACAGATACGCAGTATTTT; CDR3: CASSQVGARPTDTQYF
V: TRBV7-2; D: .; J: TRBJ2-3; size: .; DNA: TGTGCCAGCAGCCCCACCCCACCGACTGGCACAGATACGCAGTATTTT; CDR3: CASSPTPPTGTDTQYF
V: TRBV9; D: .; J: TRBJ1-2; size: .; DNA: TGTGCCAGCAGCAAAGAGTCAAGGGCAGCGGGAGGCTACACCTTC; CDR3: CASSKESRAAGGYTF
V: TRBV5-1; D: .; J: TRBJ2-3; size: .; DNA: TGCGCCAGCAGGGGGCCCTCAGATACGCAGTATTTT; CDR3: CASRGPSDTQYF
V: TRBV4-2; D: TRBD2; J: TRBJ2-7; size: .; DNA: TGTGCCAGCAGCCAAAGGAGCGGGGGGACCTTCTACGAGCAGTACTTC; CDR3: CASSQRSGGTFYEQYF
V: TRBV11-3; D: TRBD2; J: TRBJ2-1; size: .; DNA: TGTGCCAGCAGCCCAAAAGCGGGGCCCTACAATGAGCAGTTCTTC; CDR3: CASSPKAGPYNEQFF
V: TRBV7-9; D: TRBD1; J: TRBJ2-3; size: .; DNA: TGTGCCAGCAGCCCAACCGGACAGGAGCGGATCACAGATACGCAGTATTTT; CDR3: CASSPTGQERITDTQYF
V: TRBV7-6; D: .; J: TRBJ2-1; size: .; DNA: TGTGCCTGCCCAGGGGCGAATGAGCAGTTCTTC; CDR3: CACPGANEQFF
V: TRBV7-6; D: TRBD1; J: TRBJ1-6; size: .; DNA: TGTGCCAGCAGCTTAGGCCAAGGGGACAGGGGATTTTCACCCCTCCACTTT; CDR3: CASSLGQGDRGFSPLHF
V: TRBV6-5; D: .; J: TRBJ1-2; size: .; DNA: TGTGCCAGCAGGCCGACAGAACACTATGGCTACACCTTC; CDR3: CASRPTEHYGYTF